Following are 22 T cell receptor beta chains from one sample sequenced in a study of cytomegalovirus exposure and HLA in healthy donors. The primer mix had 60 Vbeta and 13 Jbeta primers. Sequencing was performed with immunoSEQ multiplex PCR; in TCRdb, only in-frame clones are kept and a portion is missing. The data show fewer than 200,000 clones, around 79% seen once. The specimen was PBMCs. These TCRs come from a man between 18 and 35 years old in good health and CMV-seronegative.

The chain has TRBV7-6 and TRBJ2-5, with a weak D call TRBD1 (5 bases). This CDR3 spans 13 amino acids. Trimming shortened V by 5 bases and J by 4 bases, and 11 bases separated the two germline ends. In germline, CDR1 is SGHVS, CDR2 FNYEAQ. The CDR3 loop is CASSASRGETQYF. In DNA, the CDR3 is TGTGCCAGCAGCGCCAGTAGGGGAGAGACCCAGTACTTC.

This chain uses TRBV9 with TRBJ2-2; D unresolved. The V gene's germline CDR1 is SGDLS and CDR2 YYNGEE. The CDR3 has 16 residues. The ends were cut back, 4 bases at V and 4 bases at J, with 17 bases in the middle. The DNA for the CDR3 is TGTGCCAGCAGCCCCCGTGTGGCAGGATCCACCGGGGAGCTGTTTTTT. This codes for CASSPRVAGSTGELFF.

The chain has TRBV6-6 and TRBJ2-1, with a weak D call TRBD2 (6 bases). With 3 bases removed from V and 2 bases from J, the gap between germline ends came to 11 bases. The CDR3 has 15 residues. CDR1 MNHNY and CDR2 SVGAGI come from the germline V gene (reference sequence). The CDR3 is CASSYGGAAYNEQFF. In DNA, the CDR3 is TGTGCCAGCAGTTATGGCGGGGCTGCCTACAATGAGCAGTTCTTC.

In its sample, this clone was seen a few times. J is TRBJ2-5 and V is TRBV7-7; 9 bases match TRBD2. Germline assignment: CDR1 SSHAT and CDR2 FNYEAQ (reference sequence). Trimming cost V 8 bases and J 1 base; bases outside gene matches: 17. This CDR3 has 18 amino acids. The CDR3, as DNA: TGTGCCAGCTCCGTCGGGGCTAGCGGGACTGGACTCCAAGAGACCCAGTACTTC. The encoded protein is CASSVGASGTGLQETQYF.

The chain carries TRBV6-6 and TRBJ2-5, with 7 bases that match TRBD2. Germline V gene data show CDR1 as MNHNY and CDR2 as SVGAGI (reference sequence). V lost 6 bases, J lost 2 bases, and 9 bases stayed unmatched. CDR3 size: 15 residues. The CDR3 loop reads CASSSPGGGQETQYF. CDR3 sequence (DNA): TGTGCCAGCAGCTCCCCCGGGGGAGGGCAAGAGACCCAGTACTTC.

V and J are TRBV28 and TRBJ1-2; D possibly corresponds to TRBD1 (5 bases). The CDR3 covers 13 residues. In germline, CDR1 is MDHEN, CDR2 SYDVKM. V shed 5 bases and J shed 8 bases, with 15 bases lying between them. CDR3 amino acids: CASSGNRSGGYTF. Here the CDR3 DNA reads TGTGCCAGCAGTGGTAACAGGTCCGGCGGCTACACCTTC.

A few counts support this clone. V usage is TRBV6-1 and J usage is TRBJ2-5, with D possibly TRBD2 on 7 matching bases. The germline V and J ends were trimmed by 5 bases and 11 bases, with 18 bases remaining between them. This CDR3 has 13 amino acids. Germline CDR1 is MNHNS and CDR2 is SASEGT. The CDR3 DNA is TGTGCCAGCAGTCTCGAAAGGGGGGGGCCTCAGTACTTC. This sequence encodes CASSLERGGPQYF.

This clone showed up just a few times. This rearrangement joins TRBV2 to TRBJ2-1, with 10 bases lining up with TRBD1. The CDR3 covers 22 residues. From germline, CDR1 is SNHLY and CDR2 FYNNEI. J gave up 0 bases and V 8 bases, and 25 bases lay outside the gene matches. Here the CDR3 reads CASRGDRGSFWDAASSYNEQFF. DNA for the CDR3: TGTGCCAGCCGAGGGGACAGGGGAAGCTTCTGGGATGCCGCTAGCTCCTACAATGAGCAGTTCTTC.

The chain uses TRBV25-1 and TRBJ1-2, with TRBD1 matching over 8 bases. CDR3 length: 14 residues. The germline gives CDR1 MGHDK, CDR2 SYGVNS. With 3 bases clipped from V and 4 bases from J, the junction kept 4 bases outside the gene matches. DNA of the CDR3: TGTGCCAGCAGTGACAGCAGGGGGCTCTATGGCTACACCTTC. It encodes CASSDSRGLYGYTF.

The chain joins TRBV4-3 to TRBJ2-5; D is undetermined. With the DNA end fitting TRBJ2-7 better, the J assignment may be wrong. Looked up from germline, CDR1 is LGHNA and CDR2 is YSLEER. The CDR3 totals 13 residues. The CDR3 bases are TGCGCCAGCAGCCAAGAACTCGGTTACGAGCAGTACTTC. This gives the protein CASSQELGYEQYF.

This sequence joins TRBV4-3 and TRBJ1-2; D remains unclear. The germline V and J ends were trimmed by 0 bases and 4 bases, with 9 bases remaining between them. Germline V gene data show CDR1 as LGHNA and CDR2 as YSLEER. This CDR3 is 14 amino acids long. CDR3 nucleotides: TGCGCCAGCAGCCAAGAGGTTGGGAGCTATGGCTACACCTTC. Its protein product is CASSQEVGSYGYTF.

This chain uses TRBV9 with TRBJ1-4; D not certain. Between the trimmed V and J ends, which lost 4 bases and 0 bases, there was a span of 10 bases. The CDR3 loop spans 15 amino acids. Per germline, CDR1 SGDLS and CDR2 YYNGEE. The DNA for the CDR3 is TGTGCCAGCAGCCCACCCGGGACAACTAATGAAAAACTGTTTTTT. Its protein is CASSPPGTTNEKLFF.

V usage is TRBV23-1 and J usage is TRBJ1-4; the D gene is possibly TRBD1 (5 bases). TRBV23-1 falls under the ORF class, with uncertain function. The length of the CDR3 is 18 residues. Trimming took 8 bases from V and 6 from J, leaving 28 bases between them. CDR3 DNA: TGCGCCAGCCCAACCGGGAGGCGGGGGAGGAGAGGATATGAAAAACTGTTTTTT. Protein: CASPTGRRGRRGYEKLFF.

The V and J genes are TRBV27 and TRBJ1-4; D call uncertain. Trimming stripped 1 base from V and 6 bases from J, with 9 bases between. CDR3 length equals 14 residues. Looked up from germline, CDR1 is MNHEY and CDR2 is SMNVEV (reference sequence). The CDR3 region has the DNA TGTGCCAGCAGTTTATATAGTCCTTATGAAAAACTGTTTTTT. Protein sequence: CASSLYSPYEKLFF.

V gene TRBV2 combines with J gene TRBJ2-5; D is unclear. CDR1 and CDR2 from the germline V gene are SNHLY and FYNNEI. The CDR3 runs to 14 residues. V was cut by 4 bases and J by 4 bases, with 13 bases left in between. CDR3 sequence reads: CASSGQVLGETQYF. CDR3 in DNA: TGTGCCAGCAGTGGCCAGGTTTTAGGAGAGACCCAGTACTTC.

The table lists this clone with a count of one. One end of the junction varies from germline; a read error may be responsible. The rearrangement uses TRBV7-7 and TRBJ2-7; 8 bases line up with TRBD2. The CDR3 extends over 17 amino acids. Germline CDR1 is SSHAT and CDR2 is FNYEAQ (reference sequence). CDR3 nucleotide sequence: TGTGCTAGCAGCCTTGGGCTAAAAGCGGGAGCGCGCTACGAGCAGTACTTC. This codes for CASSLGLKAGARYEQYF.

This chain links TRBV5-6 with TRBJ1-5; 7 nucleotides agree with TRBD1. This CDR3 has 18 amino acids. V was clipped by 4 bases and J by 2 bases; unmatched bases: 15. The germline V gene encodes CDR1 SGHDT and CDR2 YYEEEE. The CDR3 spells CASSTRGRDRGGNQPQHF. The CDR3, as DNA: TGTGCCAGCAGCACCCGGGGAAGGGACAGAGGAGGCAATCAGCCCCAGCATTTT.

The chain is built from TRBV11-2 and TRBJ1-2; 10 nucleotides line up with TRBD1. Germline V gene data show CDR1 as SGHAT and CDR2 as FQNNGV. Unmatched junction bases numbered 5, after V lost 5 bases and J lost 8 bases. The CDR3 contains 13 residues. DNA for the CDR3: TGTGCCAGCAGCCCCGTGACAGGGGGCGGCTACACCTTC. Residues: CASSPVTGGGYTF.

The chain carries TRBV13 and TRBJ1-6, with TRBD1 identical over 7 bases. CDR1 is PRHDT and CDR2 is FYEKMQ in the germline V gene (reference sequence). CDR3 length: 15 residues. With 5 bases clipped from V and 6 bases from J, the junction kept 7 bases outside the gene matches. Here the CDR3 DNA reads TGTGCCAGCAGCGCGGACAGGCTGTTTAATTCACCCCTCCACTTT. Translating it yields CASSADRLFNSPLHF. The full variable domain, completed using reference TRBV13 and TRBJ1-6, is AAGVIQSPRHLIKEKRETATLKCYPIPRHDTVYWYQQGPGQDPQFLISFYEKMQSDKGSIPDRFSAQQFSDYHSELNMSSLELGDSALYFCASSADRLFNSPLHFGNGTRLTVT.

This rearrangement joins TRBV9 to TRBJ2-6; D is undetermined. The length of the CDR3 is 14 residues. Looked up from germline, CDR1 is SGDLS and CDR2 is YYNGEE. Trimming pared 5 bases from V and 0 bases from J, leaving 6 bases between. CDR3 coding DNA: TGTGCCAGCAGTCCCGTCTCTGGGGCCAACGTCCTGACTTTC. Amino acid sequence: CASSPVSGANVLTF.

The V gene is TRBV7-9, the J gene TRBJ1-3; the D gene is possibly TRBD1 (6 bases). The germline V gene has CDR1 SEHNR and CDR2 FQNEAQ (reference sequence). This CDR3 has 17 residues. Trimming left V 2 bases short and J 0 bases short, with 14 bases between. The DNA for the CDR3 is TGTGCCAGCAGCTTATACAGGGTTGATTCCTCTGGAAACACCATATATTTT. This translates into CASSLYRVDSSGNTIYF.

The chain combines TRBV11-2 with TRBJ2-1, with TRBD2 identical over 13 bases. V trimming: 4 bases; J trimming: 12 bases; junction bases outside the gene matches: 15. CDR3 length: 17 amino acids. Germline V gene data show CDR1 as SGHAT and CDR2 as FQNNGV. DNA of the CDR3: TGTGCCAGCAGCTCCCCACGGACTAGCGGGGGAGCGGGAGGGCAGTTCTTC. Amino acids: CASSSPRTSGGAGGQFF.